Below, 19 T cell receptor beta chains from the same sample are listed, as sequenced in a study of blood T cell repertoires in COVID-19. Produced via immunoSEQ multiplex PCR; TCRdb's table is partial and in-frame only. The table has hundreds of thousands of clones, approximately 90% seen once. Sequencing used peripheral blood. These receptor sequences come from a woman aged 18-35 years with acute or convalescent COVID-19.

The chain recombines TRBV6-5 with TRBJ2-1; tentative D call: TRBD2 (5 bases). CDR1 is MNHEY and CDR2 is SVGAGI in the germline V gene. The CDR3 sequence is 15 residues long. Trimming removed 5 bases from V and 3 bases from J, with 14 bases in between. The CDR3 spells CASSPLAGDYNEQFF. The CDR3 DNA sequence: TGTGCCAGCAGTCCCCTCGCGGGTGACTACAATGAGCAGTTCTTC.

The chain carries TRBV14 and TRBJ2-2, with 7 bases fitting TRBD1. Trimming took 4 bases from V and 11 from J; bases not matched to a gene: 16. Germline CDR1 SGHDN, CDR2 FVKESK. CDR3 length: 16 amino acids. CDR3 region: CASSPLEGASVGELFF. CDR3 in DNA: TGTGCCAGCAGCCCCTTAGAGGGGGCGTCTGTGGGAGAGCTGTTTTTT.

V usage is TRBV11-1 and J usage is TRBJ1-1; D unclear. V lost 2 bases and J 0 bases, leaving 7 bases between the germline ends. CDR1 is SGHAT, CDR2 FQDESV, per germline (reference sequence). CDR3 size: 14 residues. CDR3 residues: CASSLKRMNTEAFF. The CDR3 DNA reads as TGTGCCAGCAGCTTAAAGCGGATGAACACTGAAGCTTTCTTT.

This sequence joins TRBV6-5 and TRBJ2-2; 8 bases are shared with TRBD2. In germline, CDR1 is MNHEY, CDR2 SVGAGI. The CDR3 extends over 15 amino acids. With 0 bases clipped from V and 5 bases from J, the junction kept 2 bases outside the gene matches. The CDR3 DNA sequence: TGTGCCAGCAGTTACTCGCGGGGGGTGACCGGGGAGCTGTTTTTT. Its translation is CASSYSRGVTGELFF.

This clone was seen more than once but under ten times. This chain links TRBV11-2 with TRBJ2-7; tentative D call: TRBD1 (6 bases). This CDR3 comprises 14 residues. The ends were cut back, 4 bases at V and 5 bases at J, with 15 bases in the middle. CDR1 and CDR2 from the germline V gene are SGHAT and FQNNGV. CDR3 nucleotides: TGTGCCAGCAGCTCACTTAGGGGGTCTAACGAGCAGTACTTC. It yields the protein CASSSLRGSNEQYF. The whole variable domain, remainder taken from reference TRBV11-2 and TRBJ2-7, is EAGVAQSPRYKIIEKRQSVAFWCNPISGHATLYWYQQILGQGPKLLIQFQNNGVVDDSQLPKDRFSAERLKGVDSTLKIQPAKLEDSAVYLCASSSLRGSNEQYFGPGTRLTVT.

The chain uses TRBV19 and TRBJ1-6; no clear D gene. The germline V gene has CDR1 LNHDA and CDR2 SQIVND (reference sequence). V was pared by 3 bases and J by 5 bases, with 11 bases between. The CDR3 is made up of 15 amino acids. The CDR3 DNA sequence: TGTGCCAGTAGTATTGGGCAGGCGCATAATTCACCCCTCCACTTT. Amino acids: CASSIGQAHNSPLHF. Looking up the rest from reference TRBV19 and TRBJ1-6 gives the full variable domain: DGGITQSPKYLFRKEGQNVTLSCEQNLNHDAMYWYRQDPGQGLRLIYYSQIVNDFQKGDIAEGYSVSREKKESFPLTVTSAQKNPTAFYLCASSIGQAHNSPLHFGNGTRLTVT.

The chain recombines TRBV15 with TRBJ2-7, with D uncertain. CDR1 is LNHNV, CDR2 YYDKDF, per germline (reference sequence). There are 16 residues in the CDR3. V gave up 0 bases and J gave up 3 bases, with 15 bases separating them. The CDR3 sequence is CATSRDKQRAFYEQYF. CDR3 nucleotide sequence: TGTGCCACCAGCAGAGATAAGCAGCGAGCTTTCTACGAGCAGTACTTC. Filled out from reference TRBV15 and TRBJ2-7, the complete variable domain reads DAMVIQNPRYQVTQFGKPVTLSCSQTLNHNVMYWYQQKSSQAPKLLFHYYDKDFNNEADTPDNFQSRRPNTSFCFLDIRSPGLGDTAMYLCATSRDKQRAFYEQYFGPGTRLTVT.

The chain links TRBV7-3 to TRBJ2-3; 10 bases agree with TRBD1. The CDR3 has 16 residues. CDR1 SGHTA and CDR2 FQGTGA come from the germline V gene. With V trimmed by 2 bases and J by 5 bases, 7 bases remained unmatched. CDR3 nucleotides: TGTGCCAGCAGCTTACTTCGACAGGGGGCACGAGATACGCAGTATTTT. It codes for CASSLLRQGARDTQYF. The variable domain in full, completed from reference TRBV7-3 and TRBJ2-3, reads GAGVSQTPSNKVTEKGKYVELRCDPISGHTALYWYRQSLGQGPEFLIYFQGTGAADDSGLPNDRFFAVRPEGSVSTLKIQRTERGDSAVYLCASSLLRQGARDTQYFGPGTRLTVL.

The genes are TRBV19 and TRBJ1-1; 9 nucleotides agree with TRBD1. The V and J ends lost 4 bases and 5 bases, in that order; junction bases with no gene match: 5. The CDR3 is 14 amino acids. The germline V gene has CDR1 LNHDA and CDR2 SQIVND (reference sequence). CDR3 sequence (DNA): TGTGCCAGTAGTAGGGGGACAGGGAGGACTGAAGCTTTCTTT. Protein: CASSRGTGRTEAFF.

J is TRBJ1-5 and V is TRBV6-6, with 7 bases lining up with TRBD1. Trimming at V came to 7 bases and at J to 5 bases, leaving 5 bases not matched to a gene. Per the germline V gene, CDR1 is MNHNY and CDR2 is SVGAGI (reference sequence). This CDR3 spans 13 amino acids. The CDR3 spells CASKGTDYQPQHF. The CDR3 nucleotides read TGTGCCAGCAAGGGGACAGACTATCAGCCCCAGCATTTT.

The CDR3 region is CASSSPDRLAEAFF. CDR3 nucleotides: TGTGCCAGCAGTTCGCCGGACAGGTTGGCTGAAGCTTTCTTT. The chain is built from TRBV6-2 or TRBV6-3 and TRBJ1-1; TRBD1 agrees at 7 bases. CDR3 length: 14 amino acids. Unmatched junction bases numbered 8, after V lost 4 bases and J lost 6 bases. Germline V gene lookup returns CDR1 MNHEY and CDR2 SVGEGT.

The chain employs TRBV12-3 or TRBV12-4 and TRBJ2-7; D is ambiguous. The V and J ends lost 5 bases and 3 bases respectively, with 11 bases between them. The CDR3 sequence is 13 residues long. The CDR3: CASSPPPGYEQYF. In DNA, the CDR3 is TGTGCCAGCAGTCCTCCACCAGGCTACGAGCAGTACTTC.

V gene TRBV7-2 combines with J gene TRBJ2-7; TRBD1 might be the D (6 bases). The CDR3 runs to 14 residues. Germline V gene data show CDR1 as SGHTA and CDR2 as FQGNSA. V lost 4 bases, J lost 5 bases, and 15 bases lay in between. The CDR3, as DNA: TGTGCCAGCAGCTCACAGGGTACGGTCAACGAGCAGTACTTC. The encoded protein is CASSSQGTVNEQYF.

The V and J genes are TRBV6-5 and TRBJ1-3, with no clear D. Trimming cost V 3 bases and J 0 bases, with 12 bases left between them. The germline V gene encodes CDR1 MNHEY and CDR2 SVGAGI. There are 16 residues in the CDR3. The DNA for the CDR3 is TGTGCCAGCAGTTATGCCGGAGGAAGCTCTGGAAACACCATATATTTT. It yields the protein CASSYAGGSSGNTIYF.

This chain uses TRBV27 with TRBJ2-2, with TRBD1 matching over 7 bases. In germline, CDR1 is MNHEY, CDR2 SMNVEV (reference sequence). The CDR3 loop spans 15 amino acids. With 4 bases clipped from V and 9 bases from J, the junction kept 11 bases outside the gene matches. The DNA for the CDR3 is TGTGCCAGCAGTTCTAACGGACAGGTACACCGGGAGCTGTTTTTT. Its translation: CASSSNGQVHRELFF.

The chain recombines TRBV19 with TRBJ2-7; D is unclear. Deletions cut 3 bases from V and 4 bases from J, with 7 bases between. Per germline, CDR1 LNHDA and CDR2 SQIVND (reference sequence). This CDR3 has 12 residues. CDR3: CASSMNIYEQYF. The CDR3 DNA reads as TGTGCCAGTAGTATGAACATTTACGAGCAGTACTTC.

This chain links TRBV6-5 with TRBJ1-6; no definite D call. V lost 4 bases to trimming and J lost 7 bases, with 14 bases between them. CDR3 length: 15 residues. CDR1 is MNHEY, CDR2 SVGAGI, per germline. The CDR3 protein is CASSFQAASNSPLHF. The CDR3 bases are TGTGCCAGCAGTTTCCAGGCAGCAAGCAATTCACCCCTCCACTTT.

The V call is TRBV15, the J call TRBJ2-4; D is perhaps TRBD2 (7 bases). The CDR3 sequence is 15 residues long. The germline gives CDR1 LNHNV, CDR2 YYDKDF (reference sequence). The V and J ends lost 5 bases and 7 bases respectively, with 18 bases between them. Written as DNA, the CDR3 is TGTGCCACCAGCCCCGCAGATAGGGGGGGCAACATTCAGTACTTC. This encodes CATSPADRGGNIQYF.

V is TRBV28 and J is TRBJ2-3; perhaps TRBD2 as D (6 bases). From germline, CDR1 is MDHEN and CDR2 SYDVKM. V was pared by 5 bases and J by 6 bases, with 24 bases between. CDR3 length equals 17 residues. In nucleotides, the CDR3 is TGTGCCAGCAGTCCACCTCGGGCGGGGAGAACACACGATACGCAGTATTTT. Amino acid sequence: CASSPPRAGRTHDTQYF. Using reference TRBV28 and TRBJ2-3 for the parts outside the CDR3, the full variable domain is DVKVTQSSRYLVKRTGEKVFLECVQDMDHENMFWYRQDPGLGLRLIYFSYDVKMKEKGDIPEGYSVSREKKERFSLILESASTNQTSMYLCASSPPRAGRTHDTQYFGPGTRLTVL.